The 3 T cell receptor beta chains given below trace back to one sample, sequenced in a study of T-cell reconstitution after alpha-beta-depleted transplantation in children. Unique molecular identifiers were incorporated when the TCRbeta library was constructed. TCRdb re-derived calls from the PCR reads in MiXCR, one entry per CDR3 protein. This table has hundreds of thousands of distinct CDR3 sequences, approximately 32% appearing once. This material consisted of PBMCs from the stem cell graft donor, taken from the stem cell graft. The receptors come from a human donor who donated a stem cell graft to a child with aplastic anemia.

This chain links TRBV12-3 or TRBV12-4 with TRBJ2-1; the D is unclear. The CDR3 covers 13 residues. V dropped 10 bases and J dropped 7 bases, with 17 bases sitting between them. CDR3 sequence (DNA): TGTGCCACCAGCCACTACTTGGGGAATGAGCAGTTCTTC. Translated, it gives CATSHYLGNEQFF.

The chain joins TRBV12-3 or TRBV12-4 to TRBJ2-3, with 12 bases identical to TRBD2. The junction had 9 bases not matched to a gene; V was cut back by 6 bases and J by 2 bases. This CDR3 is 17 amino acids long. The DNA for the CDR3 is TGTGCCAGCAGCCGCCGGACTAGCGGGGACCCCACAGATACGCAGTATTTT. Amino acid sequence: CASSRRTSGDPTDTQYF.

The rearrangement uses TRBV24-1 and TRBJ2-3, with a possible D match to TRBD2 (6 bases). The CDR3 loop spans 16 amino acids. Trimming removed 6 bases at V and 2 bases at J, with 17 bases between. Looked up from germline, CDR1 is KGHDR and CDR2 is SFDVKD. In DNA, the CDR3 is TGTGCCACCAGTCCTCCGGGGGACCCATACACAGATACGCAGTATTTT. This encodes CATSPPGDPYTDTQYF.